This passage covers 26 T cell receptor beta chains from one sample sequenced in a study of T cell repertoires in cytomegalovirus infection. TCRdb used MiXCR to reprocess the reads, holding one entry per CDR3 protein. The table records 200,000 to 250,000 distinct CDR3 sequences, approximately 22% of them present only once. The sample taken for sequencing was CD8+ T cells from PBMCs. The origin of the receptors is a human donor in good health (CMV status not recorded). Some clones in this sample may be carry-over from other donors' samples.

This chain connects TRBV3-1 to TRBJ2-1, with TRBD2 identical over 7 bases. The V gene end was trimmed by 5 bases and the J gene end by 8 bases; junction bases not matched to a gene: 15. The germline V gene has CDR1 LGHDT and CDR2 YNNKEL (reference sequence). This CDR3 has 16 residues. The CDR3 sequence is CASSNPWAGVRDEQFF. The CDR3 DNA reads as TGTGCCAGCAGCAATCCGTGGGCGGGGGTAAGGGATGAGCAGTTCTTC.

The chain carries TRBV12-3 or TRBV12-4 and TRBJ2-5; 8 bases agree with TRBD1. V trimming: 5 bases; J trimming: 4 bases; junction bases outside the gene matches: 9. The length of the CDR3 is 15 residues. The CDR3 nucleotides read TGTGCCAGCAGTATGTGGACAGGGCCCCTAGAGACCCAGTACTTC. It encodes CASSMWTGPLETQYF.

This chain links TRBV7-7 with TRBJ2-5; 7 nucleotides line up with TRBD1. J lost 5 bases, V lost 2 bases, and 14 bases had no gene match. Germline V CDR1 and CDR2: SSHAT, FNYEAQ (reference sequence). The CDR3 runs 17 residues. The CDR3 is CASSLKGERGREETQYF. The CDR3 DNA reads TGTGCCAGCAGCTTAAAAGGCGAAAGGGGGCGCGAGGAGACCCAGTACTTC.

This chain connects TRBV13 to TRBJ2-3; D ambiguous. V lost 5 bases and J 9 bases, leaving 21 bases between the germline ends. The germline CDR1 and CDR2 sequences are PRHDT and FYEKMQ (reference sequence). The CDR3 totals 15 residues. The CDR3 here is CASSRRTLPVVTQYF. The CDR3 DNA reads as TGTGCCAGCAGCCGCCGTACCCTCCCGGTTGTGACGCAGTATTTT.

This rearrangement joins TRBV19 to TRBJ1-6; D is ambiguous. Germline V gene data show CDR1 as LNHDA and CDR2 as SQIVND (reference sequence). The CDR3 is 13 amino acids. V lost 3 bases, J lost 9 bases, and 9 bases lay in between. CDR3 loop: CASSMAVLSPLHF. DNA of the CDR3: TGTGCCAGTAGTATGGCAGTACTTTCACCCCTCCACTTT.

This clonotype was detected ten times or more. The chain links TRBV7-8 to TRBJ2-1; 7 bases map to TRBD2. The trim removed 1 base at V and 6 bases at J, leaving 6 bases unmatched. Germline V gives CDR1 SGHVS, CDR2 FQNEAQ. This CDR3 comprises 15 residues. CDR3 sequence reads: CASSLGPGLINEQFF. In DNA form, the CDR3 reads TGTGCCAGCAGCTTAGGTCCGGGACTAATCAATGAGCAGTTCTTC.

This clonotype came up many times. The chain uses TRBV7-2 and TRBJ2-1, with D perhaps matching TRBD1 (5 bases). The germline gives CDR1 SGHTA, CDR2 FQGNSA. V dropped 1 base and J dropped 5 bases, with 12 bases sitting between them. The CDR3 totals 15 residues. The CDR3 sequence: CASSLGMGRHNEQFF. In DNA, the CDR3 is TGTGCCAGCAGCTTAGGGATGGGGCGGCACAATGAGCAGTTCTTC.

This clonotype was seen at least ten times. V and J are TRBV29-1 and TRBJ1-2; D uncertain. Trimming left V 5 bases short and J 6 bases short, with 10 bases between. Germline CDR1 is SQVTM and CDR2 is ANQGSEA. The CDR3 totals 11 residues. CDR3 protein: CSVLVLDGYTF. CDR3 DNA sequence: TGCAGCGTTCTAGTACTGGATGGCTACACCTTC.

The chain recombines TRBV6-6 with TRBJ2-1; no reliable D call. This CDR3 spans 12 amino acids. Germline V gene lookup returns CDR1 MNHNY and CDR2 SVGAGI (reference sequence). V lost 2 bases and J lost 9, with 8 bases in between. The DNA of the CDR3 is TGTGCCAGCAGTTACCCCCGAGTTGAGCAGTTCTTC. It codes for CASSYPRVEQFF.

The chain combines TRBV28 with TRBJ2-5, with a possible D match to TRBD1 (6 bases). Germline-derived CDR1 and CDR2 are MDHEN and SYDVKM. This CDR3 region has 13 residues. Trimming took 6 bases from V and 1 from J, leaving 9 bases between them. CDR3 nucleotide sequence: TGTGCCAGCAGAACGGACAGCCAAGAGACCCAGTACTTC. Translating it yields CASRTDSQETQYF.

V is TRBV28 and J is TRBJ1-6, with TRBD1 identical over 7 bases. This CDR3 has 16 amino acids. Germline V gives CDR1 MDHEN, CDR2 SYDVKM. V lost 7 bases to trimming and J lost 12 bases; unmatched junction nucleotides: 18. The CDR3 bases are TGTGCCAGCATGGACCATACAGGGGCCACGGGGGGACCCCTCCACTTT. Amino acid sequence: CASMDHTGATGGPLHF.

Many counts were recorded for this clonotype. The chain carries TRBV4-1 and TRBJ1-5, with D uncertain. The germline V and J ends were trimmed by 1 base and 6 bases, with 13 bases remaining between them. Germline CDR1 MGHRA, CDR2 YSYEKL. The CDR3 has 15 residues. In DNA, the CDR3 is TGCGCCAGCAGCCAAGGGATGGACCACCCTCAGCCCCAGCATTTT. This gives the protein CASSQGMDHPQPQHF.

Many counts were recorded for this clonotype. This chain joins TRBV28 and TRBJ1-2; D might be TRBD1 (6 bases). This CDR3 has 14 residues. CDR1 is MDHEN and CDR2 is SYDVKM in the germline V gene. Trimming removed 4 bases at V and 6 bases at J, with 15 bases between. CDR3 loop: CASSYHRVGNGYTF. For the CDR3, the DNA is TGTGCCAGCAGTTATCACAGGGTTGGCAATGGCTACACCTTC.

V is TRBV7-9 and J is TRBJ1-2; 7 bases map to TRBD1. Trimming removed 5 bases from V and 12 bases from J; junction bases left unmatched: 12. The CDR3 totals 13 residues. Looked up from germline, CDR1 is SEHNR and CDR2 is FQNEAQ (reference sequence). In nucleotides, the CDR3 is TGTGCCAGCAGCCCCTGGACAGGAAAGGAAGACACCTTC. Translating gives CASSPWTGKEDTF.

This clonotype was counted a few times. J is TRBJ2-1 and V is TRBV25-1; TRBD1 agrees at 9 bases. CDR3 size: 14 residues. V lost 4 bases and J lost 8; bases outside the gene matches: 6. Germline V gene sequence: CDR1 MGHDK, CDR2 SYGVNS. This chain's CDR3 is CASSGPTGGDEQFF. CDR3 in DNA: TGTGCCAGCAGTGGACCCACAGGGGGCGATGAGCAGTTCTTC.

This clonotype was observed a few times. The genes are TRBV2 and TRBJ2-7, with unresolved D. The length of the CDR3 is 15 residues. V was shortened by 8 bases and J by 4 bases, with 21 bases between the two germline ends. Germline CDR1 and CDR2: SNHLY and FYNNEI. CDR3 protein: CASCDPGLEIYEQYF. In DNA, the CDR3 is TGTGCCAGCTGCGATCCCGGGCTCGAGATATACGAGCAGTACTTC.

The rearrangement links TRBV14 to TRBJ2-7; D gene uncertain. This CDR3 region has 17 residues. The germline gives CDR1 SGHDN, CDR2 FVKESK. In nucleotides, the CDR3 is TGTGCAGCTTCGGGTATGAGGTCGATCTTAAAGGTCTACGAGCAGTACTTC. Encoded protein: CAASGMRSILKVYEQYF.

This chain links TRBV29-1 with TRBJ2-1, with 11 bases aligning to TRBD1. The CDR3 is made up of 14 amino acids. Germline loops: CDR1 SQVTM, CDR2 ANQGSEA. Germline trimming cut 6 bases from V and 9 bases from J; bases unmatched to any gene: 10. The CDR3 DNA reads TGCAGCGTGGGACCCGGGACAGGGGGTCTTGAGCAGTTCTTC. It is translated as CSVGPGTGGLEQFF.

This clonotype was counted a single time. The V and J genes are TRBV12-3 or TRBV12-4 and TRBJ2-1, with D possibly matching TRBD2 (6 bases). The CDR3 is made up of 15 amino acids. Trimming removed 7 bases at V and 0 bases at J, with 13 bases between. The DNA for the CDR3 is TGTGCCAGCACCGGGGACTTCAGCTCCTACAATGAGCAGTTCTTC. This codes for CASTGDFSSYNEQFF.

This clonotype was seen once. With a much larger clone just one base away, this may be a read error. The V call is TRBV7-6, the J call TRBJ2-7, with 7 bases identical to TRBD1. Germline V lookup: CDR1 SGHVS, CDR2 FNYEAQ. The CDR3 is made up of 15 amino acids. V was clipped by 5 bases and J by 6 bases; unmatched bases: 13. The CDR3 bases are TGTGCCAGCAGCCCGGCTGGGAGAGGGGGCACCGAGCAGTACTTC. Its protein product is CASSPAGRGGTEQYF.

V usage is TRBV7-9 and J usage is TRBJ1-2; D gene uncertain. Germline CDR1 is SEHNR and CDR2 is FQNEAQ (reference sequence). Trimming took 5 bases from V and 0 from J, leaving 13 bases between them. This CDR3 has 15 amino acids. In DNA form, the CDR3 reads TGTGCCAGCAGCCCAGAAGCTGGCGCTAACTATGGCTACACCTTC. Its translation: CASSPEAGANYGYTF.

This clonotype turned up a few times. CDR3 amino acids: CASSFGAPVEQYF. The CDR3 coding sequence is TGTGCCAGCAGTTTCGGGGCCCCTGTGGAGCAGTACTTC. The V and J genes are TRBV12-3 or TRBV12-4 and TRBJ2-7; D is tentatively TRBD1 or TRBD2 (5 bases each). The ends were cut back, 3 bases at V and 7 bases at J, with 13 bases in the middle. The CDR3 runs to 13 residues.

The chain employs TRBV4-2 and TRBJ2-2; perhaps TRBD1 as D (5 bases). Trimming stripped 5 bases from V and 4 bases from J, with 17 bases between. The CDR3 is made up of 16 amino acids. Germline V CDR1 and CDR2: LGHNA, YNFKEQ. The DNA of the CDR3 is TGTGCCAGCAGCGACGATGGGGCAGAATCCACCGGGGAGCTGTTTTTT. The encoded protein is CASSDDGAESTGELFF.

The DNA for the CDR3 is TGTGCCAACAGCCCCGCCCGCGGGGGGGCCGTAGAGACCCAGTACTTC. It codes for CANSPARGGAVETQYF. The rearrangement links TRBV12-3 or TRBV12-4 to TRBJ2-5; 9 bases fit TRBD2. This CDR3 is 16 amino acids long. The V and J ends lost 10 bases and 4 bases, in that order; junction bases with no gene match: 16.

The chain carries TRBV6-4 and TRBJ1-2, with 7 nucleotides matching TRBD1. Losses at the gene ends were 0 bases for V and 3 bases for J; bases not matched to a gene: 4. CDR3 size: 15 residues. Germline assignment: CDR1 MRHNA and CDR2 SNTAGT. The CDR3 sequence is CASSDSEGAYYGYTF. CDR3 sequence (DNA): TGTGCCAGCAGTGACTCTGAGGGGGCTTACTATGGCTACACCTTC.

This chain links TRBV20-1 with TRBJ2-2; D call uncertain. The CDR3 length is 13 residues. V dropped 3 bases and J dropped 0 bases, with 5 bases sitting between them. CDR1 is DFQATT, CDR2 SNEGSKA, per germline (reference sequence). The chain's CDR3 is CSASDANTGELFF. In nucleotides, the CDR3 is TGCAGTGCTAGTGATGCGAACACCGGGGAGCTGTTTTTT.